A single sample is the source of the 25 T cell receptor beta chains below, sequenced in a study. Method: immunoSEQ multiplex PCR; TCRdb's copy keeps in-frame clones and lacks some. Of approximately 50,000 clones listed, just over 90% were seen once; the top ten hold 9.5% to 12%. Sequencing was performed on PBMCs. Source of these receptors: a middle-aged man with rheumatoid arthritis.

V is TRBV19 and J is TRBJ2-1, with unresolved D. Germline CDR1 reads LNHDA; CDR2 reads SQIVND (reference sequence). The CDR3 extends over 12 amino acids. V shed 7 bases and J shed 10 bases, with 14 bases lying between them. CDR3 residues: CASTPDAREQFF. The CDR3 DNA follows: TGTGCCAGTACCCCGGACGCCCGAGAGCAGTTCTTC.

The gene calls are TRBV6-5 and TRBJ2-2, with TRBD1 matching 7 bases. This CDR3 is built from 15 residues. V lost 2 bases and J lost 5; bases outside the gene matches: 5. Germline CDR1 MNHEY, CDR2 SVGAGI. The CDR3 spells CASSYRQGTTGELFF. The CDR3 DNA is TGTGCCAGCAGTTACCGACAGGGTACGACCGGGGAGCTGTTTTTT.

The rearrangement uses TRBV9 and TRBJ1-6; a weak D match, TRBD1 (5 bases). The CDR3 contains 19 residues. With 3 bases removed from V and 9 bases from J, the gap between germline ends came to 28 bases. Germline CDR1 is SGDLS and CDR2 is YYNGEE. Here the CDR3 reads CASSGTPGGVGPGGSPLHF. The DNA of the CDR3 is TGTGCCAGCAGCGGAACCCCCGGAGGGGTAGGGCCTGGAGGTTCACCCCTCCACTTT. Variable domain in full (rest from reference TRBV9 and TRBJ1-6): DSGVTQTPKHLITATGQRVTLRCSPRSGDLSVYWYQQSLDQGLQFLIQYYNGEERAKGNILERFSAQQFPDLHSELNLSSLELGDSALYFCASSGTPGGVGPGGSPLHFGNGTRLTVT.

This chain connects TRBV15 to TRBJ2-7; D ambiguous. The CDR3 runs to 16 residues. CDR1 and CDR2 (germline): LNHNV, YYDKDF (reference sequence). V lost 0 bases to trimming and J lost 9 bases, with 21 bases between them. CDR3 residues: CATSRDRSQVWSGQYF. CDR3 nucleotide sequence: TGTGCCACCAGCAGAGATCGGTCTCAAGTCTGGTCTGGGCAGTACTTC.

The CDR3 reads CASSLNILNEQFF. CDR3 in DNA: TGTGCCAGCAGCTTGAACATCCTCAATGAGCAGTTCTTC. The V and J genes are TRBV13 and TRBJ2-1; D is ambiguous. The CDR3 runs 13 residues. Germline lookup yields CDR1 PRHDT and CDR2 FYEKMQ (reference sequence). V lost 3 bases and J lost 6, with 9 bases in between.

Here the CDR3 DNA reads TGTGCCAGCAGCTTAGTCAGAGCGGGAGCCATGGCGTACGAGCAGTACTTC. Encoded protein: CASSLVRAGAMAYEQYF. V and J are TRBV7-2 and TRBJ2-7; 8 nucleotides line up with TRBD2. CDR1 and CDR2 (germline): SGHTA, FQGNSA. The junction had 12 bases not matched to a gene; V was cut back by 1 base and J by 4 bases. This CDR3 spans 17 amino acids.

This chain uses TRBV29-1 with TRBJ1-4; the D gene is possibly TRBD1 (5 bases). Germline V gene data show CDR1 as SQVTM and CDR2 as ANQGSEA. CDR3 length: 15 amino acids. V was shortened by 4 bases and J by 8 bases, with 20 bases between the two germline ends. The CDR3 sequence: CSVVAARGTAEKLFF. The CDR3 DNA reads as TGCAGCGTTGTAGCAGCTAGAGGGACCGCCGAAAAACTGTTTTTT.

This chain connects TRBV5-6 to TRBJ2-7; D perhaps matches TRBD2 (5 bases). The CDR3 has 14 amino acids. V lost 0 bases and J lost 0, with 7 bases in between. The V gene's germline CDR1 is SGHDT and CDR2 YYEEEE. This CDR3 is CASSLGGGSYEQYF. The CDR3 region has the DNA TGTGCCAGCAGCTTGGGAGGAGGCTCCTACGAGCAGTACTTC.

The genes are TRBV27 and TRBJ1-1; D is possibly TRBD1 (5 bases). Germline assignment: CDR1 MNHEY and CDR2 SMNVEV (reference sequence). This CDR3 region has 13 residues. The V end was cut by 3 bases, the J end by 6 bases, with 11 bases between. The CDR3 coding sequence is TGTGCCAGCAGTTTTTCGGACAAGTCTGAAGCTTTCTTT. Protein: CASSFSDKSEAFF.

This rearrangement joins TRBV7-2 to TRBJ2-7; tentatively, D is TRBD1 (6 bases). The CDR3 extends over 16 amino acids. CDR1 is SGHTA and CDR2 is FQGNSA in the germline V gene. Trimming stripped 4 bases from V and 6 bases from J, with 22 bases between. The CDR3 loop reads CASSSIPGAVVSEQYF. The CDR3 coding sequence is TGTGCCAGCAGCTCCATTCCAGGGGCGGTGGTCTCCGAGCAGTACTTC.

The rearrangement links TRBV19 to TRBJ2-7; 12 bases fit TRBD1. Looked up from germline, CDR1 is LNHDA and CDR2 is SQIVND (reference sequence). The CDR3 loop spans 15 amino acids. J was trimmed by 2 bases and V by 5 bases; bases with no gene match: 4. In DNA form, the CDR3 reads TGTGCCAGTAGTCCTGGGACAGGGGGCACCTACGAGCAGTACTTC. As protein: CASSPGTGGTYEQYF. The full variable domain, its missing parts supplied by reference TRBV19 and TRBJ2-7, is DGGITQSPKYLFRKEGQNVTLSCEQNLNHDAMYWYRQDPGQGLRLIYYSQIVNDFQKGDIAEGYSVSREKKESFPLTVTSAQKNPTAFYLCASSPGTGGTYEQYFGPGTRLTVT.

The chain is built from TRBV27 and TRBJ2-7; TRBD2 might be the D (7 bases). The CDR3 loop spans 15 amino acids. The V end was cut by 5 bases, the J end by 4 bases, with 18 bases between. Germline V gives CDR1 MNHEY, CDR2 SMNVEV (reference sequence). CDR3 DNA sequence: TGTGCCAGCAGTCTCCTAGGGGGGGCGACGTACGAGCAGTACTTC. It translates to CASSLLGGATYEQYF.

A note on this clone: A junction end diverges from the germline sequence, so it may reflect a read error. The rearrangement joins TRBV18 to TRBJ1-2; 11 nucleotides agree with TRBD1. This CDR3 is 14 amino acids long. Germline CDR1 and CDR2: KGHSH and LQKENI. The DNA for the CDR3 is TGTGCCAGCTCAGCAACGGGACAGGGGGATGGCTACGCCTTC. Translation: CASSATGQGDGYAF.

V and J are TRBV24-1 and TRBJ1-5; possible D gene TRBD1, 6 bases. V was cut by 7 bases and J by 0 bases, with 15 bases left in between. The length of the CDR3 is 16 residues. The germline gives CDR1 KGHDR, CDR2 SFDVKD. The CDR3 DNA follows: TGTGCCACCAGCCCCGGGACACTCAATAGCAATCAGCCCCAGCATTTT. Translating it yields CATSPGTLNSNQPQHF.

The chain is built from TRBV19 and TRBJ1-6; 7 nucleotides agree with TRBD1. The CDR3 contains 14 residues. V dropped 7 bases and J dropped 9; count of bases not matched to a gene: 9. The germline CDR1 and CDR2 sequences are LNHDA and SQIVND (reference sequence). CDR3 nucleotide sequence: TGTGCCAGTAACTTTGGGACAGTTCCTTCACCCCTCCACTTT. Protein: CASNFGTVPSPLHF.

V usage is TRBV10-3 and J usage is TRBJ2-7, with TRBD2 matching over 11 bases. V shed 7 bases and J 7 bases; nucleotides not matched to a gene: 12. This CDR3 is 15 amino acids long. Germline V gene data show CDR1 as ENHRY and CDR2 as SYGVKD. CDR3 sequence (DNA): TGTGCCATCACCAAGGGACTAGCGGCCAAGGATGAGCAGTACTTC. Amino acid sequence: CAITKGLAAKDEQYF.

J is TRBJ1-1 and V is TRBV19; 7 positions agree with TRBD1. The germline CDR1 and CDR2 sequences are LNHDA and SQIVND (reference sequence). J lost 3 bases, V lost 3 bases, and 7 bases had no gene match. This CDR3 comprises 15 residues. Here the CDR3 reads CASSIRDSFYTEAFF. The CDR3 nucleotides read TGTGCCAGTAGTATTAGGGACAGTTTCTACACTGAAGCTTTCTTT.

The chain uses TRBV2 and TRBJ1-5, with D tentatively TRBD1 (6 bases). The germline V and J ends were trimmed by 6 bases and 3 bases, with 12 bases remaining between them. From germline, CDR1 is SNHLY and CDR2 FYNNEI. The length of the CDR3 is 14 residues. CDR3 bases: TGTGCCAGCAGCCGGGACACCACCAATCAGCCCCAGCATTTT. Protein sequence: CASSRDTTNQPQHF.

The J gene is TRBJ2-5, the V gene TRBV5-1; the D is unclear. The CDR3 totals 12 residues. The V end lost 2 bases, the J end lost 3 bases, and 5 bases lay between the germline ends. Germline CDR1 SGHRS, CDR2 YFSETQ. CDR3 DNA sequence: TGCGCCAGCAGCTTAGCGAAAGAGACCCAGTACTTC. It specifies CASSLAKETQYF.

The CDR3 sequence: CASSQATDWEQYF. The DNA of the CDR3 is TGTGCCAGCAGCCAAGCCACTGACTGGGAGCAGTACTTC. The gene calls are TRBV14 and TRBJ2-7; D gene ambiguous. The CDR3 sequence is 13 residues long. The germline V gene encodes CDR1 SGHDN and CDR2 FVKESK. The V end was cut by 1 base, the J end by 7 bases, with 11 bases between.

This clone was detected only a few times. V usage is TRBV6-6 and J usage is TRBJ1-3; a weak D match, TRBD1 (5 bases). The V and J ends lost 7 bases and 7 bases respectively, with 20 bases between them. There are 15 residues in the CDR3. Germline lookup yields CDR1 MNHNY and CDR2 SVGAGI (reference sequence). The CDR3 region has the DNA TGTGCCAGCACCCCCAGCGGGGGGGGACGGAACACCATATATTTT. Translated: CASTPSGGGRNTIYF.

This chain uses TRBV2 with TRBJ1-5; 12 nucleotides match TRBD1. After removal of 7 bases from V and 6 bases from J, the junction contained 7 bases not matched to a gene. There are 15 residues in the CDR3. The germline CDR1 and CDR2 sequences are SNHLY and FYNNEI. CDR3 region: CASTKGTGGSQPQHF. DNA for the CDR3: TGTGCCAGCACAAAAGGGACAGGGGGCTCTCAGCCCCAGCATTTT.

The chain has TRBV5-8 and TRBJ2-7, with TRBD1 identical over 7 bases. There are 15 residues in the CDR3. CDR1 is SGHTS and CDR2 is YDEGEE in the germline V gene. After removal of 4 bases from V and 3 bases from J, the junction contained 10 bases not matched to a gene. The CDR3 here is CASSTWGRQGYEQYF. The CDR3 nucleotides read TGTGCCAGCAGCACTTGGGGGCGACAGGGCTACGAGCAGTACTTC. The full variable domain, completed using reference TRBV5-8 and TRBJ2-7, is EAGVTQSPTHLIKTRGQQATLRCSPISGHTSVYWYQQALGLGLQFLLWYDEGEERNRGNFPPRFSGRQFPNYSSELNVNALELEDSALYLCASSTWGRQGYEQYFGPGTRLTVT.

V and J are TRBV2 and TRBJ2-7; 7 positions agree with TRBD1. After removal of 1 base from V and 4 bases from J, the junction contained 7 bases not matched to a gene. Germline V gene lookup returns CDR1 SNHLY and CDR2 FYNNEI. The CDR3 spans 15 residues. The chain's CDR3 is CASSEEGDRLYEQYF. CDR3 nucleotide sequence: TGTGCCAGCAGTGAAGAAGGGGACAGATTATACGAGCAGTACTTC.

The chain couples TRBV27 to TRBJ1-2; D unresolved. Germline values: CDR1 MNHEY, CDR2 SMNVEV (reference sequence). The CDR3 runs 13 residues. Trimming removed 2 bases from V and 2 bases from J, with 6 bases in between. DNA of the CDR3: TGTGCCAGCAGTTTAGGAGGGAACTATGGCTACACCTTC. It specifies CASSLGGNYGYTF.